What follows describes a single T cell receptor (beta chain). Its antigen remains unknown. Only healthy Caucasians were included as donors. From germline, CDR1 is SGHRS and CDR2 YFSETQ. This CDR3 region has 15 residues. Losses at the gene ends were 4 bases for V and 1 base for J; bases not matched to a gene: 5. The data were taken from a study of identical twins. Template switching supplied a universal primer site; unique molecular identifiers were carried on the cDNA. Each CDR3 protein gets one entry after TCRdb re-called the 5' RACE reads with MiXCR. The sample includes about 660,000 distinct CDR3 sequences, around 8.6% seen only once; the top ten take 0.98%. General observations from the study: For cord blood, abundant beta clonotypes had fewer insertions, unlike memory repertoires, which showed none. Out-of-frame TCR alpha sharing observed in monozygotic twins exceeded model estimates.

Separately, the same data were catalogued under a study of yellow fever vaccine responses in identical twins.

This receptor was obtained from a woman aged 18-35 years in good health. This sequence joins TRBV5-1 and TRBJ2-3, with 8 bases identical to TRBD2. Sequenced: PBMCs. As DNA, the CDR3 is TGCGCCAGCAGCAAGGGACTAGGCCGCACAGATACGCAGTATTTT. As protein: CASSKGLGRTDTQYF.